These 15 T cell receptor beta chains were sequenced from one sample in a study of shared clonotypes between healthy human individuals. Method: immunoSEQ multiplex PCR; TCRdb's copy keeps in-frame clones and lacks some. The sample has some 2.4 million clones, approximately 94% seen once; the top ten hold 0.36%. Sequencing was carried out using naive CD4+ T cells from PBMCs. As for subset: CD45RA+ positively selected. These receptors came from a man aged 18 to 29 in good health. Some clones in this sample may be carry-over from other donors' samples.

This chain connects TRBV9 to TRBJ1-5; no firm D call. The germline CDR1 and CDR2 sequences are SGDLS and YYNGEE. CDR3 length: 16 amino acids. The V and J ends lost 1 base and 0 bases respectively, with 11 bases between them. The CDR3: CASSVCVWGSNQPQHF. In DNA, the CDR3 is TGTGCCAGCAGCGTATGTGTCTGGGGTAGCAATCAGCCCCAGCATTTT.

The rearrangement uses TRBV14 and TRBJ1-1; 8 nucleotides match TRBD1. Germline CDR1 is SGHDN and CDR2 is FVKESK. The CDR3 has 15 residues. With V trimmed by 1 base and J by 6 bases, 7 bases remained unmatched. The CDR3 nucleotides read TGTGCCAGCAGCCAAGTACAGGGGGGCAACGCTGAAGCTTTCTTT. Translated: CASSQVQGGNAEAFF.

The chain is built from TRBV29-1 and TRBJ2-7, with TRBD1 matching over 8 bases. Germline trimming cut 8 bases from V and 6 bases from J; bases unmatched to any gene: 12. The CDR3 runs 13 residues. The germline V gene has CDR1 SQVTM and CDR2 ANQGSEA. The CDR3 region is CSTTRTGTGEQYF. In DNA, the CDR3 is TGCAGCACCACAAGGACAGGGACAGGCGAGCAGTACTTC.

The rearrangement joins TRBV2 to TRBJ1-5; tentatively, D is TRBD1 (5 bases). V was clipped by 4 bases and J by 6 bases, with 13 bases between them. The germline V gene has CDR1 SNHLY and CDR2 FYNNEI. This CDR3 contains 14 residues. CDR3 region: CASSGSGRRQPQHF. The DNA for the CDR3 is TGTGCCAGCAGTGGGTCAGGGAGGCGTCAGCCCCAGCATTTT.

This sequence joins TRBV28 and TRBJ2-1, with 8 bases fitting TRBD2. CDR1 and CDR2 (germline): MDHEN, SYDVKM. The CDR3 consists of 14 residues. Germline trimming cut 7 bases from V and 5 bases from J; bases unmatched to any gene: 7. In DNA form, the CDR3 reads TGTGCCAGCACGAGCGGGAGCTTAAACAATGAGCAGTTCTTC. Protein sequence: CASTSGSLNNEQFF.

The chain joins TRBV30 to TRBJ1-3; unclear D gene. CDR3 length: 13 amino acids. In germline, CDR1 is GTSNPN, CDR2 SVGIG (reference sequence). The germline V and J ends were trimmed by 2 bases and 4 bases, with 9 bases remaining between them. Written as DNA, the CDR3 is TGTGCCTGGAGTCCAACAGCGGGAAACACCATATATTTT. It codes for CAWSPTAGNTIYF.

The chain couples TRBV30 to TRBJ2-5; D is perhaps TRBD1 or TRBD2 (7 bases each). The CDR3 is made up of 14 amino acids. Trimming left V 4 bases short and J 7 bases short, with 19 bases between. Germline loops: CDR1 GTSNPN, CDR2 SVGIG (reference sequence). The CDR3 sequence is CAWNWEGAGGTQYF. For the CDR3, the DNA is TGTGCCTGGAATTGGGAGGGGGCCGGAGGGACCCAGTACTTC.

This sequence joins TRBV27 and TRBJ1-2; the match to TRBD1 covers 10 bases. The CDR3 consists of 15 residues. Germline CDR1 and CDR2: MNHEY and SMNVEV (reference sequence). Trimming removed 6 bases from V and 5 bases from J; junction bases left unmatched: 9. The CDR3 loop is CASRGDRGLSYGYTF. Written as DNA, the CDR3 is TGTGCCAGCAGAGGAGACAGGGGGCTCTCGTATGGCTACACCTTC.

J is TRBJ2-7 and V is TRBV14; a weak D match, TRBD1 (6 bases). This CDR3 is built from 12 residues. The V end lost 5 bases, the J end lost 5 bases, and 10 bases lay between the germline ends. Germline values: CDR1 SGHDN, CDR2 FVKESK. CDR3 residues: CASSYRDHEQYF. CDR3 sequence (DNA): TGTGCCAGCAGCTACAGGGACCACGAGCAGTACTTC.

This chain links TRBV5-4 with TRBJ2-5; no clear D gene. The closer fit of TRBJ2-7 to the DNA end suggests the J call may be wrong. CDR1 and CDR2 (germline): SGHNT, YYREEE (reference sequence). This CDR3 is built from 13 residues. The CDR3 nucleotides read TGTGCCAGCAGCTCTATTGGACCGGGCGAGCAGTACTTC. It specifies CASSSIGPGEQYF.

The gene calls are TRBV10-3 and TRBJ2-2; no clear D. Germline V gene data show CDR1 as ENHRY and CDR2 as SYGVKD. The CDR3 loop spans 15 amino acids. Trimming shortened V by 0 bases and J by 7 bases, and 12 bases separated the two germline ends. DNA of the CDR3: TGTGCCATCAGTGAGTCGGGCTCCATTGGCGGGGAGCTGTTTTTT. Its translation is CAISESGSIGGELFF.

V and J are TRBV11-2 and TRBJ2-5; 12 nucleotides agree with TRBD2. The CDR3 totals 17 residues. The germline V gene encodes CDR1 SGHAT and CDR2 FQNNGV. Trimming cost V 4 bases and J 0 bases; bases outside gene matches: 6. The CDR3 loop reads CASSSGTSGQYQETQYF. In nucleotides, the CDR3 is TGTGCCAGCAGCTCGGGGACTAGCGGGCAGTACCAAGAGACCCAGTACTTC.

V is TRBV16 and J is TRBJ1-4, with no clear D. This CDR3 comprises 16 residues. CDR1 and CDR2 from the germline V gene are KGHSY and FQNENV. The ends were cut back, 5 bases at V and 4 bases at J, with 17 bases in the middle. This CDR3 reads CASSFIPAQHNEKLFF. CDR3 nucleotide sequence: TGTGCCAGCAGCTTCATCCCAGCTCAGCATAATGAAAAACTGTTTTTT.

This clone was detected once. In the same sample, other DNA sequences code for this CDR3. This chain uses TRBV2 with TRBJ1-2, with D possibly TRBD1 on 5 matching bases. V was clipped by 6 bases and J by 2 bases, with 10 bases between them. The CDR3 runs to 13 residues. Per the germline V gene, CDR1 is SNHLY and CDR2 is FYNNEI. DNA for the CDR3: TGTGCCAGCAGCGGACAACCAAACTATGGCTACACCTTC. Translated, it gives CASSGQPNYGYTF.

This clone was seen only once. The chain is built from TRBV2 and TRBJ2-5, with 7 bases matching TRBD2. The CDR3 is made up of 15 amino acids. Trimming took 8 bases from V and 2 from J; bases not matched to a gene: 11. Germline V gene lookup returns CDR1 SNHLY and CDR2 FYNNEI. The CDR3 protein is CASGGERPRQETQYF. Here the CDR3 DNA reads TGTGCCAGCGGGGGGGAGAGACCGAGACAAGAGACCCAGTACTTC.